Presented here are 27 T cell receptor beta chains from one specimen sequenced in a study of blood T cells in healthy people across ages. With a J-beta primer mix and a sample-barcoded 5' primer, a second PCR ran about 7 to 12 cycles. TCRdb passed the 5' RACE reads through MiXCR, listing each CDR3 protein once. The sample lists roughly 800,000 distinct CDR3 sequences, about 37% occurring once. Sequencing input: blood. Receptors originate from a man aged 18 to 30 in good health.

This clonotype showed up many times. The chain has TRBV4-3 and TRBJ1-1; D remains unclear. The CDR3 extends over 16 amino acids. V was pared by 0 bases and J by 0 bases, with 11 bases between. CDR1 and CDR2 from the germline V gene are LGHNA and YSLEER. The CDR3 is CASSQDLTSMNTEAFF. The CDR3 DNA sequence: TGCGCCAGCAGCCAAGATTTAACGTCCATGAACACTGAAGCTTTCTTT.

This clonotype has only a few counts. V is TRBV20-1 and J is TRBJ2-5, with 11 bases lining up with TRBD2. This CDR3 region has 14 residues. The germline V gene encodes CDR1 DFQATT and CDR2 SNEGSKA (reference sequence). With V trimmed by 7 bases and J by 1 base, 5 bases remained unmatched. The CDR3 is CSVNSGGAQETQYF. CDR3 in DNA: TGCAGTGTCAATAGCGGGGGGGCCCAAGAGACCCAGTACTTC.

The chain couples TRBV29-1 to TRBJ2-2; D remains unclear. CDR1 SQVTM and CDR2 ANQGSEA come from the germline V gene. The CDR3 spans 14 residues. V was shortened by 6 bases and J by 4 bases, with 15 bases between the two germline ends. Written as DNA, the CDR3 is TGCAGCGTCACCGGATCTCTGCGCACCGGGGAGCTGTTTTTT. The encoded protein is CSVTGSLRTGELFF.

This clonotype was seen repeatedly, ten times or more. Written as DNA, the CDR3 is TGCAGTGCTATACTCCTTTACCAAAGCACAGATACGCAGTATTTT. This codes for CSAILLYQSTDTQYF. This sequence joins TRBV20-1 and TRBJ2-3, with D unresolved. Germline V gives CDR1 DFQATT, CDR2 SNEGSKA (reference sequence). The CDR3 runs to 15 residues. The ends were cut back, 4 bases at V and 0 bases at J, with 14 bases in the middle.

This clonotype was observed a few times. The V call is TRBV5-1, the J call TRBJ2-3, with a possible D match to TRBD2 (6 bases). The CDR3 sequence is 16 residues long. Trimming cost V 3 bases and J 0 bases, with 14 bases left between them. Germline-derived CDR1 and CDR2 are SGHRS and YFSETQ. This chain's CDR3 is CASSSRLETSTDTQYF. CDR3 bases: TGCGCCAGCAGCTCTCGACTAGAAACGAGCACAGATACGCAGTATTTT.

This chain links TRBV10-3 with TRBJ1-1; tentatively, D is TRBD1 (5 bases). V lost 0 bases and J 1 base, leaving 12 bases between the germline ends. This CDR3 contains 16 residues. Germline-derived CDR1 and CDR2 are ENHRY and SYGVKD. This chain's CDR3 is CAISESTGTPNTEAFF. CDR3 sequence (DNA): TGTGCCATCAGTGAGTCGACTGGGACCCCGAACACTGAAGCTTTCTTT.

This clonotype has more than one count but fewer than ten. CDR3 in DNA: TGCAGTGCTAGATCCCTGACAGGCCACACAGATACGCAGTATTTT. Translation: CSARSLTGHTDTQYF. The chain combines TRBV20-1 with TRBJ2-3; possible D gene TRBD1, 6 bases. In germline, CDR1 is DFQATT, CDR2 SNEGSKA (reference sequence). CDR3 length: 15 residues. Trimming cost V 2 bases and J 2 bases, with 14 bases left between them.

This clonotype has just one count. The CDR3 sequence: CASSDSMGGGTDTQYF. In DNA form, the CDR3 reads TGTGCCAGCAGTGATTCAATGGGAGGTGGGACAGATACGCAGTATTTT. The genes are TRBV25-1 and TRBJ2-3; tentatively, D is TRBD2 (6 bases). This CDR3 contains 16 residues. The V gene's germline CDR1 is MGHDK and CDR2 SYGVNS. V was pared by 3 bases and J by 3 bases, with 16 bases between.

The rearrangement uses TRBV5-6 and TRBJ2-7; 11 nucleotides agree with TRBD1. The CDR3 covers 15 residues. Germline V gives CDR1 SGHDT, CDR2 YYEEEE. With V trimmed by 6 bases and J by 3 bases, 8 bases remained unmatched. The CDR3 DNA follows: TGTGCCAGCAAAAACCGGGACAGGGGGTTCTACGAGCAGTACTTC. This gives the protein CASKNRDRGFYEQYF.

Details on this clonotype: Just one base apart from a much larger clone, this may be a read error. DNA for the CDR3: TGTGCCAGCAGCTTAGGCGGGGTTGTGCATGGCTACACCTTC. It yields the protein CASSLGGVVHGYTF. The chain carries TRBV7-9 and TRBJ1-2, with D hard to call. V dropped 1 base and J dropped 6 bases, with 12 bases sitting between them. Germline lookup yields CDR1 SEHNR and CDR2 FQNEAQ (reference sequence). The CDR3 is 14 amino acids.

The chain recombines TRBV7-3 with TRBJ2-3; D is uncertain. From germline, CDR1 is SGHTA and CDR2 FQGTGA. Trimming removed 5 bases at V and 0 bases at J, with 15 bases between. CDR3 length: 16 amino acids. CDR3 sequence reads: CASSTSSDSSTDTQYF. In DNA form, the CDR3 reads TGTGCCAGCAGCACCTCGTCAGATAGTAGCACAGATACGCAGTATTTT.

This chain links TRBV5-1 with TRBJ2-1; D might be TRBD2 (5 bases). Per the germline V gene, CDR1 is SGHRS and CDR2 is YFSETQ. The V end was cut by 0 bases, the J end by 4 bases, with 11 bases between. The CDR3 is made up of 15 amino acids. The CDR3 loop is CASSLAARGYNEQFF. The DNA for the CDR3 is TGCGCCAGCAGCTTGGCCGCACGGGGATACAATGAGCAGTTCTTC.

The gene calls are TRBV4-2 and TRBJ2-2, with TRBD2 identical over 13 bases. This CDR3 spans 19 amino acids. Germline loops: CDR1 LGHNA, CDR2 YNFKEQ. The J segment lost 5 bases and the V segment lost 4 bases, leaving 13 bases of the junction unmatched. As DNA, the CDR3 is TGTGCCAGCAGCCTCCTCACTAGCGGGGGGGCCGGTGGAACCGGGGAGCTGTTTTTT. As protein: CASSLLTSGGAGGTGELFF.

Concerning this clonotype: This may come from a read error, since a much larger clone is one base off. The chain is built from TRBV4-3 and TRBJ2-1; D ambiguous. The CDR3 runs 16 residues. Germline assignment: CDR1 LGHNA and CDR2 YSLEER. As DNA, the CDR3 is TGCGCCAGCAGCCAAGATCCCCGGAATTCCTACGATGAGCAGTTCTTC. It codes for CASSQDPRNSYDEQFF.

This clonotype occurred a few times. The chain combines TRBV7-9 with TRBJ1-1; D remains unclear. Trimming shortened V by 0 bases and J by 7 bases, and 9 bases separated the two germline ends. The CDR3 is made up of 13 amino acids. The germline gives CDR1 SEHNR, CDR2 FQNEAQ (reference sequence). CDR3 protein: CASSLAAVNEAFF. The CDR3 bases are TGTGCCAGCAGCTTAGCGGCAGTGAATGAAGCTTTCTTT.

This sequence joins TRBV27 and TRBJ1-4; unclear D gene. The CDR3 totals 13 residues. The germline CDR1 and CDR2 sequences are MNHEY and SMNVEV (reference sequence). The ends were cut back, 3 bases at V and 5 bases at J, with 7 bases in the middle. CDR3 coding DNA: TGTGCCAGCAGTTTCCAGGCGAATGAAAAACTGTTTTTT. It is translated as CASSFQANEKLFF.

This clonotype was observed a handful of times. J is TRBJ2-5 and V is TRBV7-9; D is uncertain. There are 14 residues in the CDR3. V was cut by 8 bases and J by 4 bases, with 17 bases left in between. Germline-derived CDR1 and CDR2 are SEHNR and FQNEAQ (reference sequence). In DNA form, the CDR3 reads TGTGCCAGCGAACGGATGGGGTATGGAGAGACCCAGTACTTC. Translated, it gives CASERMGYGETQYF.

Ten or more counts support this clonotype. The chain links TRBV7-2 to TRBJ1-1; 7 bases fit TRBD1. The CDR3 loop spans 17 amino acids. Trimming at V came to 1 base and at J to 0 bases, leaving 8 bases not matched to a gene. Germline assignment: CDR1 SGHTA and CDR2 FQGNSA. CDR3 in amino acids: CASSLGTGQSMNTEAFF. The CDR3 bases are TGTGCCAGCAGCTTAGGTACGGGACAGAGTATGAACACTGAAGCTTTCTTT.

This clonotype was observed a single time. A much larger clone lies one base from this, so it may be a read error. The CDR3 DNA follows: TGTGCCCGCGAGCAGGGGATAAACTATGGCTACACCTTC. This codes for CAREQGINYGYTF. V and J are TRBV12-3 or TRBV12-4 and TRBJ1-2; the D gene is possibly TRBD1 (6 bases). The CDR3 sequence is 13 residues long. V gave up 11 bases and J gave up 2 bases, with 15 bases separating them.

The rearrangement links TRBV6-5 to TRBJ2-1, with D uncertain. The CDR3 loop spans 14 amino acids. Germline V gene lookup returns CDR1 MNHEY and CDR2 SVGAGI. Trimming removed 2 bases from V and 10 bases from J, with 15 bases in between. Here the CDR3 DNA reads TGTGCCAGCAGTTACCCACCATATCCCTACGAGCAGTTCTTC. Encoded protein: CASSYPPYPYEQFF.

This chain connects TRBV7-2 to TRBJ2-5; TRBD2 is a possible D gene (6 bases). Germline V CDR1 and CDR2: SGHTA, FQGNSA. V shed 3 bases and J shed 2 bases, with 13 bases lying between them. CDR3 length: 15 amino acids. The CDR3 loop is CASSFQRAAQETQYF. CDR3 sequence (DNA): TGTGCCAGCAGCTTCCAGCGGGCCGCTCAAGAGACCCAGTACTTC.

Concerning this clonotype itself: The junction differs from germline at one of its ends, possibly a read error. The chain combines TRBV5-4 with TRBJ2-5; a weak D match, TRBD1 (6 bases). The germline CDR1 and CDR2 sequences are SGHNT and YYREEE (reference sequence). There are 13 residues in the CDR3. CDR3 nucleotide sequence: TGTGCCAGCACCCCGAGGGGGAAAGAGACCCAGTACTTT. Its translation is CASTPRGKETQYF.

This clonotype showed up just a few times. The CDR3 here is CASSLVSGSNQPQHF. The CDR3, as DNA: TGTGCCAGCAGTTTAGTGTCCGGGAGCAATCAGCCCCAGCATTTT. The genes are TRBV12-3 or TRBV12-4 and TRBJ1-5; the D is unclear. The CDR3 extends over 15 amino acids. Trimming removed 1 base from V and 1 base from J, with 8 bases in between.

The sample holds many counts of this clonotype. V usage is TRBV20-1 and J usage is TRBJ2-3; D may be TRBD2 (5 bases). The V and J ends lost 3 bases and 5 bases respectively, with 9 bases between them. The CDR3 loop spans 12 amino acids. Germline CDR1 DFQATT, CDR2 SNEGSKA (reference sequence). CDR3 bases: TGCAGTGCTAGTGTGCGGGTAGATACGCAGTATTTT. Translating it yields CSASVRVDTQYF.

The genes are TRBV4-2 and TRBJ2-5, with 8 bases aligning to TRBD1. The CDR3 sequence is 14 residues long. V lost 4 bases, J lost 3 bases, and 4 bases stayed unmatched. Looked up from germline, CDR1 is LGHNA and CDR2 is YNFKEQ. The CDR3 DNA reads TGTGCCAGCAGCCCCTGGACAGGGAAAGAGACCCAGTACTTC. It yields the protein CASSPWTGKETQYF.

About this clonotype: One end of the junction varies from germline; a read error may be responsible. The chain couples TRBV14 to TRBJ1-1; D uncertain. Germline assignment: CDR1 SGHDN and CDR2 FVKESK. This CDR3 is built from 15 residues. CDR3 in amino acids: CASSPRPTSDAEAFF. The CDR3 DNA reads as TGCGCCAGCAGCCCCCGCCCCACGTCCGACGCTGAAGCTTTCTTT.

The CDR3 bases are TGTGCCAGCAGTTATCCAGAAACCTATGGCTACACCTTC. Translating it yields CASSYPETYGYTF. The chain joins TRBV6-2 or TRBV6-3 to TRBJ1-2; unclear D gene. With 3 bases removed from V and 4 bases from J, the gap between germline ends came to 9 bases. This CDR3 is built from 13 residues. Germline CDR1 reads MNHEY; CDR2 reads SVGEGT.